This TCR beta chain was captured by sequencing in a study of graft-versus-host responses after intestinal transplantation. Whole-study context: All of the recipients had induction that used anti-thymocyte globulin, then tacrolimus and steroids for around three years.

The repertoire was sequenced with immunoSEQ multiplex PCR; TCRdb's copy has only in-frame clones and lacks some. The data contain about 120,000 clones, over 85% of them seen just once; the ten biggest clones take up more than 0.1%. Details on this clone: What it binds is unknown.

The input for sequencing was unstimulated CD4+ T cells sorted from spleen or lymph node cells, taken before intestinal transplant. The sequence was obtained from a human donor who received an intestinal transplant.

The chain's CDR3 is CASSHTVRDRGHEQYF. CDR3 DNA: TGTGCCAGCAGCCATACTGTCCGGGACAGGGGCCACGAGCAGTACTTC. V and J are TRBV14 and TRBJ2-7; 10 bases agree with TRBD1. Germline V gives CDR1 SGHDN, CDR2 FVKESK. The ends lost 3 bases at V and 5 bases at J; junction bases unmatched: 10. The CDR3 loop spans 16 amino acids.